The clone carrying this TCR beta chain was picked up a small number of times. The antigen remains unidentified. This record comes from a study of cytomegalovirus exposure and HLA in healthy donors. Whole-study context: Earlier work reported some 110 million unique TCR beta sequences from 150 million to 200 million T cells. Study-wide results and limits: In a later analysis, productive TCRs from donors in an Asian-associated ancestry cluster reportedly carried fewer N-insertions than the cohort mean.

PCR was performed using 60 Vbeta and 13 Jbeta primers. Assay used: immunoSEQ multiplex PCR; TCRdb lists only in-frame clones, some missing. This repertoire shows approximately 150,000 clones, nearly 80% found once; its top ten account for less than 2%. After removal of 4 bases from V and 1 base from J, the junction contained 10 bases not matched to a gene. Germline V CDR1 and CDR2: GTSNPN, SVGIG (reference sequence). This CDR3 region has 16 residues. This TCR was sampled from a woman aged 25-40 years in good health and CMV-seronegative. The rearrangement joins TRBV30 to TRBJ2-5; 9 bases are a match to TRBD2. The sequencing input was PBMCs. The CDR3 DNA is TGTGCCTGGACCACCGGGGCTAGCGGGGCCCAAGAGACCCAGTACTTC. It yields the protein CAWTTGASGAQETQYF.